This TCR beta chain was documented in a study of shared clonotypes between healthy human individuals. Study details: Researchers assigned three CD4 naive, three CD4 memory, two CD8 naive and one CD8 memory plate to each donor. The study's findings and limits: An effect of sequencing depth on clonotype sharing among donors was expected.

Per the original data handling: Filtering differed since immunoSEQ provided only junctions, with no quality scores. TCRdb's table, derived via immunoSEQ multiplex PCR, lists solely in-frame clones and lacks some. The V and J calls and clone size were taken over from that table, and D and trimming were inferred from the DNA. This table has 600,000 to 750,000 clones, about 90% appearing once. The CDR3 has 16 amino acids. CDR1 is SGHAT, CDR2 FQNNGV, per germline. Trimming stripped 6 bases from V and 2 bases from J, with 20 bases between. As to this clone: Its specificity is not known.

The sequenced sample was memory CD8+ T cells from PBMCs. Subset defined: CD45RO+ cells pooled with CCR7-negative TemRA cells. This chain connects TRBV11-2 to TRBJ2-7, with D tentatively TRBD2 (5 bases). This receptor was obtained from a man aged 18 to 30 in good health. Some clones in this sample may be carry-over from other donors' samples. The CDR3 nucleotides are TGTGCCAGCAGAGGCTCGTGGGAACCGAGGGCCTACGAGCAGTACTTC. This translates into CASRGSWEPRAYEQYF.